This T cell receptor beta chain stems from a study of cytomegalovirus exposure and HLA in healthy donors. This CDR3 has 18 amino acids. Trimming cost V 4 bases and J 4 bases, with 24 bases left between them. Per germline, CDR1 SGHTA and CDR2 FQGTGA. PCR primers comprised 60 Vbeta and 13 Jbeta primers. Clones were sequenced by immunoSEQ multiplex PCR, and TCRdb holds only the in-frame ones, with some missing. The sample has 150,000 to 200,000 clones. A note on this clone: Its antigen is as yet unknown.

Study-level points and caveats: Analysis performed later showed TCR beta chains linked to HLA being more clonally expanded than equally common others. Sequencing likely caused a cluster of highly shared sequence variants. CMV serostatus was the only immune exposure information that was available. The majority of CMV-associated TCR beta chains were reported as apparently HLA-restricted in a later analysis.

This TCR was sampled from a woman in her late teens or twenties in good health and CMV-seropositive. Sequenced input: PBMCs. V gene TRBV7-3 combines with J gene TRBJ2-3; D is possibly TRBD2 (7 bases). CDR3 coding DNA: TGTGCCAGCAGCTCCAGGCCAGGACTAGGGGGGGGCCCAGATACGCAGTATTTT. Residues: CASSSRPGLGGGPDTQYF.